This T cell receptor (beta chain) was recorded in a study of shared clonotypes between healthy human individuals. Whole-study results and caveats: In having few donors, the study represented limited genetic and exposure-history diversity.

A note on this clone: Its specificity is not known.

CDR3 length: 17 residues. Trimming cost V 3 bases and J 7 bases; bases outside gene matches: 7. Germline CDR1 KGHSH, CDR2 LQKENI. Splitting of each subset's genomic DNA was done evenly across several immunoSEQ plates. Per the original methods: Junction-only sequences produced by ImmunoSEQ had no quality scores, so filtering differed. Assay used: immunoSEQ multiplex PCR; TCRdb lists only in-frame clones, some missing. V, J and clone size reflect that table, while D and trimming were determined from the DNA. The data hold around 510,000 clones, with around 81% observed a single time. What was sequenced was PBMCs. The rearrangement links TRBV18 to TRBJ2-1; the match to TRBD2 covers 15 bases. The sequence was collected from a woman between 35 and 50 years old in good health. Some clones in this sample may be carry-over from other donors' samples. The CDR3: CASSPPGLAGGSNEQFF. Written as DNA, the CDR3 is TGTGCCAGCTCACCCCCGGGACTAGCGGGAGGTAGTAATGAGCAGTTCTTC.